This is a list of T cell receptor beta chains from one sample in a study of blood T cells in healthy people across ages. A single record per CDR3 protein comes from TCRdb applying MiXCR to the 5' RACE reads. Among hundreds of thousands of distinct CDR3 sequences listed, 35% to 40% were seen once. Specimen: blood. These receptors all stem from a man younger than 35 in good health. The conserved cysteine and the conserved F or W are not part of the CDR3 here. Only part of the rows carry a size: once, few, many, or a class if the clone is expanded.

TRBV12-3/TRBV12-4 | few | ASSLTSGDPTDTQY
TRBV14 | NA | ASSLSANSIYGYT
TRBV6-6 | few | ASTLDRENEKLF
TRBV7-2 | many | ASSLDGSLQY
TRBV6-2/TRBV6-3 | NA | ASSLTSYTGELF
TRBV3-1 | NA | ASSQEGTATSTDTQY
TRBV7-2 | once | ASSLGRGLRYNEQF
TRBV10-3 | many | AISELMGRTNEQF
TRBV4-2 | few | ASSPLLARGETQY
TRBV7-2 | few | ASSRTLPDTQY
TRBV5-5 | once | ASRPADLNEKLF
TRBV27 | NA | ASSATTANTEAF
TRBV6-6 | once | ASSYLATDTQY
TRBV7-6 | few | ASSTQGNQPQH
TRBV7-2 | NA | ASSPRRTDNEQF
TRBV20-1 | many | SVDERGSRNEQF
TRBV27 | few | ASSLGRGLGATEAF
TRBV6-2/TRBV6-3 | NA | ASSYRGPTGGRTYEQY
TRBV20-1 | NA | SARDKGPWKETQY
TRBV12-3/TRBV12-4 | NA | ASSRMTGVSSYEQY
TRBV29-1 | many | SVEVPTSSYEQY
TRBV12-3/TRBV12-4 | NA | ASTLAANYGYT
TRBV5-5 | NA | ASSLRSAPNKNIQY
TRBV6-2/TRBV6-3 | NA | ASTQGPSLAGTRADTQY
TRBV12-3/TRBV12-4 | NA | ASSPGQLPYNEQF
TRBV18 | few | ASSPRAASDGAF
TRBV29-1 | NA | SVILAGGKETQY
TRBV20-1 | NA | SIKGVAGGRLQTQY
TRBV28 | many | ASSPGPRDEQF
TRBV19 | NA | ASSIAMGNQPQH
TRBV20-1 | NA | SARDTSSCEQY
TRBV20-1 | NA | SASSTGEAGANVLT
TRBV6-2/TRBV6-3 | NA | ASSYPRTDNEQF
TRBV20-1 | many | SARAPGSTYNEQF
TRBV12-3/TRBV12-4 | many | ASRRSPYEQY
TRBV6-2/TRBV6-3 | few | ASSPGLALVYEQY
TRBV21-1 | NA | ASSKAGTDIDEQY
TRBV7-2 | NA | ASSHSGRGYEQY
TRBV9 | NA | ASQLGANVLT
TRBV9 | many | ASSPTGSSYNEQF
TRBV7-2 | few | ASSLPGTRVTDTQY
TRBV10-3 | many | AISSTGENTEAF
TRBV7-3 | few | ASSRSSFGASYEQY
TRBV24-1 | many | ATSPGTGGYNEQF
TRBV24-1 | NA | ATSDLPGRGKYNEQF